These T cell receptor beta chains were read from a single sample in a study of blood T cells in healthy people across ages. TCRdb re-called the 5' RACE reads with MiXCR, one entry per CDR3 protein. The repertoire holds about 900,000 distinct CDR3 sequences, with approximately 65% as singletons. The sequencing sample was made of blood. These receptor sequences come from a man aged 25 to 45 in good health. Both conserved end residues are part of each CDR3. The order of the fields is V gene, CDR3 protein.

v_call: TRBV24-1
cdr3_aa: CATSDSSVQETQYF

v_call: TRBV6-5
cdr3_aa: CASSRMGQGSYEQYF

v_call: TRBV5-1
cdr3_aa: CASQDRPNTEAFF

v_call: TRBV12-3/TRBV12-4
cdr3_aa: CASSLARGRLYGYTF

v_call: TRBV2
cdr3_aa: CASTDLEGTGGGTDTQYF

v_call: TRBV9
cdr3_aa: CASSVGEGGAYNEQFF

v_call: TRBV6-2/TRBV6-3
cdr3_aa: CASSYSTGGYNQPQHF

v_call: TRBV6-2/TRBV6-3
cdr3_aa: CASKTRDSPYNEQFF

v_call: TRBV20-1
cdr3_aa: CSALRPPSYNEQFF

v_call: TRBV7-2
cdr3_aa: CASSTRSSGGMYF

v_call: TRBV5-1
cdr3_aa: CASSPDRRRDYGYTF